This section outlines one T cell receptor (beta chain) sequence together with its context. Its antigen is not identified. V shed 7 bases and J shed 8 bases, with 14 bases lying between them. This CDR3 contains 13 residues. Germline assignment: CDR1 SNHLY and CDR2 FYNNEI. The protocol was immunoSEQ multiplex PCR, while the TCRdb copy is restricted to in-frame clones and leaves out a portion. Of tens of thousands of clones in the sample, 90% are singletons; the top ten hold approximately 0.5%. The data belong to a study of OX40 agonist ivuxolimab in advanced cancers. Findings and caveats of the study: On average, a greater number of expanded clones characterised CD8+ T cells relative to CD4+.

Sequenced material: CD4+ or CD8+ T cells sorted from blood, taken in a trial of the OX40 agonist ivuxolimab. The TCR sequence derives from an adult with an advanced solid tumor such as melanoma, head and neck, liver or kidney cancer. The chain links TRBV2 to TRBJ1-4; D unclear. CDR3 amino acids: CASTGSSAEKLFF. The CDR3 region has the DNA TGTGCCAGCACCGGGTCCTCGGCCGAAAAACTGTTTTTT.